The entry below gives a single T cell receptor beta chain sequence along with its context. The CDR3 consists of 13 residues. Germline assignment: CDR1 SGHRS and CDR2 YFSETQ. Trimming took off 4 bases at V and 7 bases at J, with 15 bases between the two ends. The repertoire was sequenced with immunoSEQ multiplex PCR; TCRdb's copy has only in-frame clones and lacks some. The profile shows over 50,000 clones, just under 90% of them singletons. These data originate in a study of T cell changes during pregnancy in multiple sclerosis. The chain joins TRBV5-1 to TRBJ2-7, with D possibly TRBD2 on 6 matching bases. The sequenced material came from peripheral blood from another person, used as feeder cells. This clonotype was sampled from a human donor whose cells served as feeder cells for cultures in a pregnancy study. The CDR3 DNA is TGCGCCAGCAGCCCGGGGACTCCTTGGGAGCAGTACTTC. As protein: CASSPGTPWEQYF.